The T cell receptor (beta chain) under discussion was sequenced for a study of T cells in localized non-small cell lung cancer. Produced via immunoSEQ multiplex PCR; TCRdb's table is partial and in-frame only. The repertoire holds more than 7,500 clones, with roughly 94% as singletons. About this clone itself: Its specificity is not known.

Study-wide findings and caveats: Among blood samples, higher T cell density accompanied longer overall survival. One tumor region alone was sequenced, and heterogeneity therefore remains possible. In adjacent lung, a median roughly 60 of the top 100 tumor clones were found. It was uninvolved adjacent lung that showed the highest T cell clonality, exceeding tumor.

This receptor was obtained from a woman aged 40 to 75 with stage I squamous cell lung carcinoma. The specimen was peripheral blood, collected before any cancer treatment.

CDR3 region: CASSQDREGLEQYF. In DNA, the CDR3 is TGCGCCAGCAGCCAAGATCGAGAAGGCCTGGAGCAGTACTTC. The gene calls are TRBV4-1 and TRBJ2-7; no firm D call. The germline V gene has CDR1 MGHRA and CDR2 YSYEKL. This CDR3 is 14 amino acids long. V was cut by 0 bases and J by 7 bases, with 13 bases left in between.